The rows below give T cell receptor beta chains drawn from one sample of a study of blood T cell repertoires in COVID-19. Repertoires were generated with immunoSEQ multiplex PCR, while TCRdb's copy carries only in-frame clones and drops some. This table holds about 190,000 clones, approximately 73% found once. Material: PBMCs or T cells enriched from blood (not recorded which). These receptors were obtained from a woman between 50 and 59 years old with acute COVID-19. The CDR3 runs from the conserved cysteine through the conserved F or W.

V gene	J gene	CDR3 protein
TRBV6-6	TRBJ1-6	CARRPDLDSPLHF
TRBV2	TRBJ1-6	CASSEMDPGTDNSPLHF
TRBV25-1	TRBJ2-5	CASSELRGGRQETQYF
TRBV28	TRBJ2-1	CASSQERSLNNEQFF
TRBV5-1	TRBJ1-3	CASSRQQGSSSGNTIYF
TRBV10-3	TRBJ2-2	CAISEGQSTGELFF
TRBV19	TRBJ2-3	CASSILDNPDTQYF
TRBV5-6	TRBJ1-6	CASSLERSPLHF
TRBV5-1	TRBJ1-1	CASSTDSLNTEAFF
TRBV11-2	TRBJ1-1	CASSLVTGNTEAFF
TRBV19	TRBJ2-1	CASSIQYNEQFF
TRBV5-1	TRBJ2-3	CASSLDGGGATDTQYF
TRBV7-2	TRBJ1-1	CASSLGGQKNTEAFF
TRBV6-5	TRBJ1-3	CAGGTGNTIYF
TRBV5-1	TRBJ1-5	CASSWTGGQPQHF
TRBV4-1	TRBJ2-1	CASSQGLAGVNEQFF
TRBV3-1/TRBV3-2	TRBJ1-6	CASSLRDSNSPLHF
TRBV3-1/TRBV3-2	TRBJ1-1	CASKGEGRVTEAFF
TRBV3-1/TRBV3-2	TRBJ1-2	CASSLYRGYGYTF
TRBV19	TRBJ1-1	CASSPTTRDSAFF
TRBV6-6	TRBJ1-1	CASSYRTEAFF
TRBV29-1	TRBJ2-5	CSVAGRDVPMRVRETQYF
TRBV5-6	TRBJ1-5	CASSLGDRQPQHF
TRBV7-2	TRBJ1-2	CASSFRQRNYGYTF
TRBV11-2	TRBJ1-3	CAESSGNTIYF
TRBV3-1/TRBV3-2	TRBJ1-5	CASSRGRTGGAQPQHF
TRBV11-3	TRBJ2-1	CASSLRGNGGNEQFF
TRBV6-5	TRBJ1-4	CASSYTGSTNEKLFF
TRBV21-1	TRBJ1-4	CASRTPGGQGSNEKLFF
TRBV9	TRBJ1-6	CASSETPGYGNSPLHF
TRBV7-6	TRBJ1-3	CASSLAPGGSGNTIYF
TRBV19	TRBJ2-3	CASRSQGRSTDTQYF
TRBV21-1	TRBJ1-4	CASSALPQGRGEKLFF
TRBV11-2	TRBJ1-5	CASSLVPGRQPQHF
TRBV29-1	TRBJ2-1	CSGGRDRDIYNEQFF
TRBV6-5	TRBJ1-2	CASRQDGYTF
TRBV6-4	TRBJ2-1	CASSESGLDEQFF
TRBV19	TRBJ1-2	CASSMKFGLNYGYTF
TRBV12-3/TRBV12-4	TRBJ2-3	CASSYAGTDTQYF
TRBV27	TRBJ2-5	CASSFLSEETQYF
TRBV3-1/TRBV3-2	TRBJ2-5	CASSQDFVLAGGQETQYF
TRBV27	TRBJ1-5	CASSLLGGGPNQPQHF
TRBV5-1	TRBJ1-5	CASSLEGEGGQPQHF
TRBV5-1	TRBJ1-5	CASSRRQGPLMDQPQHF
TRBV18	TRBJ2-1	CASSPLVANEQFF
TRBV29-1	TRBJ1-1	CSVEQGAEAFF
TRBV5-5	TRBJ1-1	CASRHPRRLGAFF